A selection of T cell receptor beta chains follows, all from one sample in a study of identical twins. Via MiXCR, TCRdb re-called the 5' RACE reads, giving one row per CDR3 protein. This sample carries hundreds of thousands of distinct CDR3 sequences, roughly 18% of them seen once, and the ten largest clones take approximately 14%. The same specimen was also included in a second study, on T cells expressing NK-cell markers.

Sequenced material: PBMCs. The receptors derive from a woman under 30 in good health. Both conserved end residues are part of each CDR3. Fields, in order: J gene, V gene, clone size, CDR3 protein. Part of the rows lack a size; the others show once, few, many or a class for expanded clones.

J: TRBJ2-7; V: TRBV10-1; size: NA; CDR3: CASRWERSYEQYF
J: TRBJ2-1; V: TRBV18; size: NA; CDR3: CASTSRRSRDYTGYEQFF
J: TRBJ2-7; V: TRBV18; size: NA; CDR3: CASSQTQGQVEQYF
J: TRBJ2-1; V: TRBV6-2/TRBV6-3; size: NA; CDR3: CASSYSTGGGQFF
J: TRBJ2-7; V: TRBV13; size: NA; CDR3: CASSYRQAYEQYF
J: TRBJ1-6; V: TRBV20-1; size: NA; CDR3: CSAGQALLNSPLHF
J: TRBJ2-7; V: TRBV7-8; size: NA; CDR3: CASSLARLGGNSYEQYF
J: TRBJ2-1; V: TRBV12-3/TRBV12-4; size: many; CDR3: CASSFTGTHGEQFF
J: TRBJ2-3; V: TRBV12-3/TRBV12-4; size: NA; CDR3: CASSYGGHTDTQYF
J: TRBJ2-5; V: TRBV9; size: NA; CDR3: CASSPGQGERTQYF
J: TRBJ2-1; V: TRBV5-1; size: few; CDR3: CASSSGWTSYNEQFF
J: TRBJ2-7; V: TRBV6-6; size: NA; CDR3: CASSSNLLYEQYF
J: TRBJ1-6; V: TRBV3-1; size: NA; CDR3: CASGPFRGPNSPLHF
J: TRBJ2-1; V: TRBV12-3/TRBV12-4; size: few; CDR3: CASSAPRVLTYNEQFF
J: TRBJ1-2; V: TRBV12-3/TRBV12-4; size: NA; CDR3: CASSRGTAVYGYTF
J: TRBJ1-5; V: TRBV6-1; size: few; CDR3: CASSPQGTHQPQHF
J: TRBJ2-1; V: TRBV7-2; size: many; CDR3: CASSSRSYNEQFF
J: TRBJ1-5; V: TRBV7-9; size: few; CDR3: CASSLGGGGDQPQHF
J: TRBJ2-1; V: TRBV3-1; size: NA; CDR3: CASSQDIGGPTF
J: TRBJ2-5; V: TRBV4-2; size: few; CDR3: CASSQDQRETQYF
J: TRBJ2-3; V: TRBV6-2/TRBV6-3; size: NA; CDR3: CASSYSAGASDTQYF
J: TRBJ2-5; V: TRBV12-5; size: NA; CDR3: CASGLRETQYF
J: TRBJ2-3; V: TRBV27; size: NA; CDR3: CARVKANTDTQYF
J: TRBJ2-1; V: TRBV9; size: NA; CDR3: CASSASLRDRGHEQFF
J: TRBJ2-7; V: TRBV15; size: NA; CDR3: CATSRDASRSYEQYF
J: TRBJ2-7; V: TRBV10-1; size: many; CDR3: CASSARGTTYEQYF
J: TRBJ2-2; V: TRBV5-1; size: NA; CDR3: CASSLEGLHTGELFF
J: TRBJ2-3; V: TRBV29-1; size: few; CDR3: CSSGGDTQYF
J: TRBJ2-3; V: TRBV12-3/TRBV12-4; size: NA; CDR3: CASRTGTGRTDTQYF
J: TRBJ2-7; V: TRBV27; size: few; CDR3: CASAIQQRYEQYF
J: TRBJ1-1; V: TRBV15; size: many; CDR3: CATSRETNTEAFF
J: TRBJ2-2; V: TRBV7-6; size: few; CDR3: CASSLESGANTGELFF
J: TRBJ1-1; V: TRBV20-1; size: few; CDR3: CSARVTVNTEAFF
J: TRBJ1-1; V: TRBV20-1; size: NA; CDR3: CTAELNTEAFF
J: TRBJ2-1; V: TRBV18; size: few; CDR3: CASSPLGRGLNEQFF
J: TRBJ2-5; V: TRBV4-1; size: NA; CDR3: CASSPEIIGRETQYF
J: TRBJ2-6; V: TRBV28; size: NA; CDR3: CASSLAGGAGANVLTF
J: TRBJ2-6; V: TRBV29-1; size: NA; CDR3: CSVEERYGTPGANVLTF
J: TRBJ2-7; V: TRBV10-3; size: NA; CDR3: CATGGTSGTYEQYF
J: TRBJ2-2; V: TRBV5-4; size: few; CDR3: CASSNITNTGELFF
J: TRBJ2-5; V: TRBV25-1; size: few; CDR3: CASSESQGGRETQYF
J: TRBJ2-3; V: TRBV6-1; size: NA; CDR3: CASRTLRLTDTQYF
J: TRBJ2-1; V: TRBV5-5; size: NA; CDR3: CASSPVVLPGEGNEQFF
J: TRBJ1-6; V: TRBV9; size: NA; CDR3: CASSKGGAPANSPLHF
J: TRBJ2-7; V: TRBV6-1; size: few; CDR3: CASTQPGDRDEQYF
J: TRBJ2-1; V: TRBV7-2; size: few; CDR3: CASSPPPAQGNEQFF
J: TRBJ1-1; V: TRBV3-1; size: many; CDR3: CASRPSEANTEAFF